Here is one T cell receptor beta chain with its context. Its antigen remains unknown. Libraries for TCR beta were made by quantitative 5'-RACE with molecular barcodes. TCRdb reanalysed the 5' RACE reads using MiXCR and keeps one entry per CDR3 protein. The table includes 200,000 to 300,000 distinct CDR3 sequences, about 10% detected once. This sample is part of a study of CD8 T cells in ankylosing spondylitis. CDR3 size: 15 residues. Germline V lookup: CDR1 SEHNR, CDR2 FQNEAQ (reference sequence). Trimming removed 6 bases from V and 1 base from J, with 14 bases in between. Study-wide findings and caveats: It appeared that ankylosing spondylitis blood was characterized by a TCR beta motif of eight highly homologous variants. Earlier authors reported some of these motif variants in reactive arthritis synovial fluid and blood. From matched ankylosing spondylitis synovial fluid, disease-linked clones were reportedly recovered at significantly enriched levels.

V usage is TRBV7-9 and J usage is TRBJ2-3; D perhaps matches TRBD2 (5 bases). The TCR was taken from a male donor with ankylosing spondylitis or in good health (not recorded which). The sample comprised blood, either unsorted or a sorted T cell fraction (not recorded which). CDR3 sequence reads: CASRPYVGGTDTQYF. CDR3 sequence (DNA): TGTGCCAGCAGACCATACGTCGGGGGCACAGATACGCAGTATTTT.